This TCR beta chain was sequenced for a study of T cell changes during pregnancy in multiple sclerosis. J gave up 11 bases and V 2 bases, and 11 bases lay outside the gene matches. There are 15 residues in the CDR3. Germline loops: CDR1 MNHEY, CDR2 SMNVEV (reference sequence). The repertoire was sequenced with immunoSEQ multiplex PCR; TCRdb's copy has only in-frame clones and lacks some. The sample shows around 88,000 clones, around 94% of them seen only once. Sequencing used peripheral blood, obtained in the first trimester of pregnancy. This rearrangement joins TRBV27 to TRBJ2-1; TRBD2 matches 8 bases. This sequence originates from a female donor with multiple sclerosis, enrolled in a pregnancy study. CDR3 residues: CASSLREGQFSQQFF. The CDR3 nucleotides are TGTGCCAGCAGTTTACGGGAGGGCCAGTTCTCCCAGCAGTTCTTC.